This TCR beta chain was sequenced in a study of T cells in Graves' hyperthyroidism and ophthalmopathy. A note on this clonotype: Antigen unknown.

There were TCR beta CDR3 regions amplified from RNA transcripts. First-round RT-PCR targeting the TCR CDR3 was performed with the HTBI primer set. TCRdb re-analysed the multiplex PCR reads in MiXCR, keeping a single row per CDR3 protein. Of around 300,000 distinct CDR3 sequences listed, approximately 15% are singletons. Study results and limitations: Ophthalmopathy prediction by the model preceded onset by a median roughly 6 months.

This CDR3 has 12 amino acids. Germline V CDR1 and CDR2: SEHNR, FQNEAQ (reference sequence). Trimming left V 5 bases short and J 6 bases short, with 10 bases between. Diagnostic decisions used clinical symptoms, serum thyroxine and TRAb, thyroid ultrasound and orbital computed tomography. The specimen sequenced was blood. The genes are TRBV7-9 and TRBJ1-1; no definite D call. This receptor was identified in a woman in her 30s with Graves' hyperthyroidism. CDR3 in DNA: TGTGCCAGCAGCCCAGTCTCGTCTGAAGCTTTCTTT. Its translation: CASSPVSSEAFF.